A few counts support the clone carrying this TCR beta chain. Its antigen is still unknown. The CDR3 loop spans 15 amino acids. The V end was cut by 6 bases, the J end by 0 bases, with 15 bases between. Germline V gene data show CDR1 as ENHRY and CDR2 as SYGVKD. These data are taken from a study of identical twins. The study's findings and limits: The study found that models underestimated out-of-frame TCR alpha sharing in monozygotic twins.

Each CDR3 protein is one row after TCRdb ran MiXCR on the 5' RACE reads. The sample consists of 400,000 to 550,000 distinct CDR3 sequences, 13% to 15% of them appearing once. These sequences were also reported in another study, on yellow fever vaccine responses in identical twins.

The clonotype comes from a woman in her late teens or twenties in good health. Sequencing was carried out using CD4+ T cells sorted from blood. The chain carries TRBV10-3 and TRBJ2-7, with D perhaps assigned TRBD1 or TRBD2 (5 bases each). The chain's CDR3 is CAISPGTVSSYEQYF. In DNA form, the CDR3 reads TGTGCCATCAGCCCCGGGACGGTGAGCTCCTACGAGCAGTACTTC.